The 3 T cell receptor beta chains given below trace back to one sample, sequenced in a study of CD8 T cells in ankylosing spondylitis. MiXCR was run by TCRdb on the 5' RACE reads, yielding one entry per CDR3 protein. The table includes about 220,000 distinct CDR3 sequences, approximately 7.3% detected once. Study outcomes and limitations: One TCR beta motif, made up of several highly homologous variants, appeared characteristic of ankylosing spondylitis blood.

Their recognized antigens are unknown. The material sequenced was blood, either unsorted or a sorted T cell fraction (not recorded which). Receptors originate from a male donor with ankylosing spondylitis.

This clonotype was counted at least ten times. The V call is TRBV6-5, the J call TRBJ2-1; possibly TRBD1 for D (5 bases). Germline assignment: CDR1 MNHEY and CDR2 SVGAGI. V lost 2 bases, J lost 11 bases, and 13 bases lay in between. This CDR3 has 13 residues. In DNA, the CDR3 is TGTGCCAGCAGTTACGGGGCCCCCCGGCAGCAGTTCTTC. It translates to CASSYGAPRQQFF.

The rearrangement links TRBV4-1 to TRBJ2-7; possibly TRBD1 for D (6 bases). With 1 base removed from V and 4 bases from J, the gap between germline ends came to 14 bases. This CDR3 region has 15 residues. Looked up from germline, CDR1 is MGHRA and CDR2 is YSYEKL. The CDR3, as DNA: TGCGCCAGCAGCCAAGGGTCAGCAGGGGTATACGAGCAGTACTTC. This gives the protein CASSQGSAGVYEQYF.

This clonotype was seen more than once but under ten times. The chain is built from TRBV27 and TRBJ2-1; no reliable D call. The CDR3 consists of 15 residues. The germline gives CDR1 MNHEY, CDR2 SMNVEV (reference sequence). Trimming removed 3 bases at V and 4 bases at J, with 13 bases between. CDR3 region: CASSFSRTLYNEQFF. The CDR3 nucleotides are TGTGCCAGCAGTTTTTCCCGGACCCTATACAATGAGCAGTTCTTC.